Listed below are T cell receptor beta chains from one sample, sequenced in a study of cytomegalovirus exposure and HLA in healthy donors. Measured with immunoSEQ multiplex PCR; TCRdb has only the in-frame clones, and not every one. This table has around 140,000 clones, more than 75% appearing once. The specimen was PBMCs. All receptors come from a female donor in good health and CMV-seronegative. CDR3s include the opening cysteine and the closing phenylalanine or tryptophan. Each record gives: V gene, D gene, clone size, CDR3 length, J gene, CDR3 protein, CDR3 DNA. D genes are given only for firm matches. Where a row states a size, it is once, few, many or the class of an expanded clone; other rows omit it.

V: TRBV30
D: NA
size: NA
length: 12
J: TRBJ2-7
CDR3: CAWSGLAYEQYF
DNA: TGTGCCTGGAGTGGACTAGCCTACGAGCAGTACTTC

V: TRBV10-3
D: NA
size: NA
length: 14
J: TRBJ1-1
CDR3: CAIGREVRDTEAFF
DNA: TGTGCCATCGGTAGGGAGGTGAGGGACACTGAAGCTTTCTTT

V: TRBV19
D: TRBD1
size: NA
length: 15
J: TRBJ2-3
CDR3: CASSRPGQGRDTQYF
DNA: TGTGCCAGTAGCCGCCCGGGACAGGGGAGAGATACGCAGTATTTT

V: TRBV4-3
D: TRBD2
size: NA
length: 17
J: TRBJ2-1
CDR3: CASSQSTSGRAYNEQFF
DNA: TGCGCCAGCAGCCAGTCGACTAGCGGGAGAGCGTACAATGAGCAGTTCTTC

V: TRBV5-1
D: NA
size: NA
length: 15
J: TRBJ1-3
CDR3: CASAPVGAAGNTIYF
DNA: TGCGCCAGCGCCCCGGTGGGGGCAGCTGGAAACACCATATATTTT

V: TRBV7-9
D: NA
size: few
length: 14
J: TRBJ1-1
CDR3: CASSWGGAATEAFF
DNA: TGTGCCAGCAGCTGGGGAGGGGCGGCCACTGAAGCTTTCTTT

V: TRBV11-2
D: NA
size: once
length: 15
J: TRBJ2-3
CDR3: CASRQLGQTTDTQYF
DNA: TGTGCCAGCAGGCAACTAGGGCAGACCACAGATACGCAGTATTTT

V: TRBV2
D: NA
size: NA
length: 14
J: TRBJ1-1
CDR3: CASATQGRDTEAFF
DNA: TGTGCCAGCGCAACCCAGGGAAGGGACACTGAAGCTTTCTTT

V: TRBV4-3
D: TRBD1
size: NA
length: 15
J: TRBJ1-1
CDR3: CASSQGVLGRGEAFF
DNA: TGCGCCAGCAGCCAAGGAGTTCTTGGCAGGGGGGAAGCTTTCTTT

V: TRBV7-2
D: TRBD2
size: once
length: 15
J: TRBJ2-2
CDR3: CASRTGLVNTGELFF
DNA: TGTGCCAGCAGGACGGGACTAGTGAACACCGGGGAGCTGTTTTTT

V: TRBV6-1
D: NA
size: NA
length: 15
J: TRBJ1-5
CDR3: CASSEVPAVGQPQHF
DNA: TGTGCCAGCAGTGAAGTCCCGGCGGTGGGTCAGCCCCAGCATTTT

V: TRBV6-1
D: TRBD1
size: NA
length: 14
J: TRBJ2-7
CDR3: CASRPGQGSYEQYF
DNA: TGTGCCAGCAGGCCGGGACAGGGCTCCTACGAGCAGTACTTC

V: TRBV27
D: TRBD2
size: NA
length: 18
J: TRBJ2-6
CDR3: CASSLRRGGLSGANVLTF
DNA: TGTGCCAGCAGTTTACGGCGCGGGGGGCTCTCTGGGGCCAACGTCCTGACTTTC

V: TRBV4-1
D: TRBD2
size: NA
length: 16
J: TRBJ2-7
CDR3: CASSPRLAGVSYEQYF
DNA: TGCGCCAGCAGCCCGCGACTAGCGGGAGTCTCCTACGAGCAGTACTTC